This T cell receptor (beta chain) was sequenced in a study of blood T cell repertoires in COVID-19. Germline V lookup: CDR1 SGHRS, CDR2 YFSETQ. CDR3 size: 13 residues. Germline trimming cut 6 bases from V and 4 bases from J; bases unmatched to any gene: 1. Profiled with immunoSEQ multiplex PCR; TCRdb holds only in-frame clones, not every one. In the table there are roughly 400,000 clones, approximately 87% of which are singletons. The specimen was PBMCs or T cells enriched from blood (not recorded which). This chain joins TRBV5-1 and TRBJ2-2; the match to TRBD2 covers 9 bases. The sequence came from a woman between 45 and 60 years old who had recovered from COVID-19. Here the CDR3 DNA reads TGCGCCAGCAATAGCGGGGGCACCGGGGAGCTGTTTTTT. This codes for CASNSGGTGELFF.